The 26 T cell receptor beta chains reported below all come from one sample, sequenced in a study of T cell responses to AZD1222 COVID-19 vaccine. Profiled with immunoSEQ multiplex PCR; TCRdb holds only in-frame clones, not every one. The sample lists 150,000 to 200,000 clones; roughly 88% were seen once. Material: peripheral blood, obtained 28 days after the second AZD1222 dose. Source of these receptors: an adult who received the AZD1222 COVID-19 vaccine.

Of note for this clone: Other DNA sequences in this sample translate to the same CDR3. DNA for the CDR3: TGTGCCAGCAGTTTGAACACTGAAGCTTTCTTT. It is translated as CASSLNTEAFF. The chain carries TRBV5-4 and TRBJ1-1, with D unclear. The germline V gene encodes CDR1 SGHNT and CDR2 YYREEE (reference sequence). Trimming stripped 5 bases from V and 0 bases from J, with 2 bases between. The CDR3 has 11 residues.

This chain connects TRBV7-3 to TRBJ2-3; 8 positions match TRBD2. Germline V gene sequence: CDR1 SGHTA, CDR2 FQGTGA. CDR3 length equals 13 residues. V shed 4 bases, J shed 14 bases, and the junction held 11 bases outside the gene matches. The CDR3 DNA reads TGTGCCAGCAGCTCAGGATCCGGGGGGGCTCCGTATTTT. Translating it yields CASSSGSGGAPYF.

The rearrangement links TRBV11-3 to TRBJ2-7; D remains ambiguous. From germline, CDR1 is SGHNT and CDR2 YENEEA. This CDR3 has 11 residues. Trimming pared 1 base from V and 7 bases from J, leaving 5 bases between. CDR3 loop: CASSLVEEQYF. The CDR3 DNA is TGTGCCAGCAGCTTAGTGGAGGAGCAGTACTTC. Together with reference TRBV11-3 and TRBJ2-7, the CDR3 gives the full variable domain: EAGVVQSPRYKIIEKKQPVAFWCNPISGHNTLYWYLQNLGQGPELLIRYENEEAVDDSQLPKDRFSAERLKGVDSTLKIQPAELGDSAVYLCASSLVEEQYFGPGTRLTVT.

The chain uses TRBV19 and TRBJ2-1; a possible D gene is TRBD2 (6 bases). The CDR3 has 14 amino acids. The V end was cut by 4 bases, the J end by 10 bases, with 17 bases between. Germline assignment: CDR1 LNHDA and CDR2 SQIVND (reference sequence). CDR3 in amino acids: CASSRRVPPEEQFF. In nucleotides, the CDR3 is TGTGCCAGTAGTAGGAGGGTTCCACCTGAGGAGCAGTTCTTC.

This chain links TRBV30 with TRBJ1-1, with D hard to call. Trimming removed 5 bases from V and 0 bases from J, with 7 bases in between. CDR3 length: 12 amino acids. Per the germline V gene, CDR1 is GTSNPN and CDR2 is SVGIG (reference sequence). This CDR3 is CAWRLMNTEAFF. The DNA of the CDR3 is TGTGCCTGGCGTTTAATGAACACTGAAGCTTTCTTT.

This rearrangement joins TRBV3-1 (or the pseudogene TRBV3-2) to TRBJ2-7; 14 nucleotides agree with TRBD2. The CDR3 extends over 17 amino acids. Germline V lookup: CDR1 LGHDT, CDR2 YNNKEL (reference sequence). Trimming removed 6 bases from V and 1 base from J; junction bases left unmatched: 8. The CDR3 loop is CASRPGLAGGQSYEQYF. In DNA, the CDR3 is TGTGCCAGCAGACCAGGACTAGCGGGGGGCCAATCCTACGAGCAGTACTTC.

The gene calls are TRBV6-2 or TRBV6-3 and TRBJ2-3; the D gene is possibly TRBD2 (6 bases). The germline gives CDR1 MNHEY, CDR2 SVGEGT. This CDR3 is built from 14 residues. V lost 4 bases and J lost 3, with 11 bases in between. The CDR3 is CASSFGAGTDTQYF. The CDR3 bases are TGTGCCAGCAGTTTTGGGGCGGGAACAGATACGCAGTATTTT.

The chain carries TRBV7-9 and TRBJ2-2; D is undetermined. Trimming removed 3 bases at V and 0 bases at J, with 11 bases between. The CDR3 extends over 16 amino acids. From germline, CDR1 is SEHNR and CDR2 FQNEAQ (reference sequence). CDR3 sequence (DNA): TGTGCCAGCAGCTTGGGCACGGAGTCGAACACCGGGGAGCTGTTTTTT. Translating gives CASSLGTESNTGELFF.

This sequence joins TRBV19 and TRBJ2-2, with 10 bases identical to TRBD1. Germline values: CDR1 LNHDA, CDR2 SQIVND (reference sequence). The CDR3 is 16 amino acids. Unmatched junction bases numbered 9, after V lost 5 bases and J lost 6 bases. The CDR3 sequence: CASSPATGTGAGELFF. The CDR3 DNA reads TGTGCCAGTAGTCCCGCTACCGGGACAGGGGCCGGGGAGCTGTTTTTT.

V is TRBV6-6 and J is TRBJ2-7; no clear D gene. Trimming left V 8 bases short and J 2 bases short, with 10 bases between. The CDR3 is 12 amino acids. The germline gives CDR1 MNHNY, CDR2 SVGAGI (reference sequence). For the CDR3, the DNA is TGTGCCAGCGGCAGACCCACCTACGAGCAGTACTTC. As protein: CASGRPTYEQYF.

As DNA, the CDR3 is TGTGCCAGCAATTTGAGGACAGGGACCCCAGATACGCAGTATTTT. Protein sequence: CASNLRTGTPDTQYF. The chain joins TRBV28 to TRBJ2-3; TRBD1 agrees at 8 bases. The CDR3 sequence is 15 residues long. V lost 7 bases to trimming and J lost 4 bases; unmatched junction nucleotides: 10. Germline CDR1 reads MDHEN; CDR2 reads SYDVKM.

The chain carries TRBV11-2 and TRBJ1-6; no reliable D call. Germline V gene data show CDR1 as SGHAT and CDR2 as FQNNGV. CDR3 length: 12 residues. V gave up 5 bases and J gave up 6 bases, with 5 bases separating them. The CDR3 region has the DNA TGTGCCAGCAGCCATATTAATTCACCCCTCCACTTT. This codes for CASSHINSPLHF.

The chain couples TRBV5-1 to TRBJ2-3; no definite D call. The CDR3 extends over 16 amino acids. Per the germline V gene, CDR1 is SGHRS and CDR2 is YFSETQ. V gave up 1 base and J gave up 2 bases, with 14 bases separating them. The CDR3 DNA reads TGCGCCAGCAGCTTGACGCAGGCAATCCTCACAGATACGCAGTATTTT. Amino acid sequence: CASSLTQAILTDTQYF.

The chain links TRBV5-1 to TRBJ1-6, with D possibly matching TRBD1 (5 bases). The CDR3 extends over 14 amino acids. CDR1 and CDR2 (germline): SGHRS, YFSETQ. Trimming pared 0 bases from V and 7 bases from J, leaving 8 bases between. CDR3 DNA sequence: TGCGCCAGCAGCTTGGTGGGGGACAATTCACCCCTCCACTTT. It codes for CASSLVGDNSPLHF.

This clone is a singleton in its sample. The gene calls are TRBV12-3 or TRBV12-4 and TRBJ2-7; 7 nucleotides line up with TRBD1. The CDR3 is made up of 13 amino acids. After removal of 2 bases from V and 6 bases from J, the junction contained 4 bases not matched to a gene. Here the CDR3 DNA reads TGTGCCAGCAGTTTACGGGCAGGGGGCGAGCAGTACTTC. Protein sequence: CASSLRAGGEQYF.

The chain employs TRBV6-5 and TRBJ2-7; TRBD1 might be the D (5 bases). Germline CDR1 and CDR2: MNHEY and SVGAGI. Trimming left V 7 bases short and J 0 bases short, with 13 bases between. There are 14 residues in the CDR3. The DNA for the CDR3 is TGTGCCAGCAACCCGACAGCCACCTCCTACGAGCAGTACTTC. It encodes CASNPTATSYEQYF.

The chain is built from TRBV7-8 and TRBJ2-2; D perhaps matches TRBD2 (6 bases). Trimming took off 1 base at V and 6 bases at J, with 12 bases between the two ends. Germline assignment: CDR1 SGHVS and CDR2 FQNEAQ. There are 15 residues in the CDR3. The DNA for the CDR3 is TGTGCCAGCAGCTTAGGGGACTGGTACGCCGGGGAGCTGTTTTTT. This codes for CASSLGDWYAGELFF.

The rearrangement joins TRBV5-1 to TRBJ1-2; no clear D. V was clipped by 0 bases and J by 5 bases, with 5 bases between them. Germline values: CDR1 SGHRS, CDR2 YFSETQ. The CDR3 sequence is 12 residues long. The CDR3 DNA reads as TGCGCCAGCAGCTTGGGGGAATATGGCTACACCTTC. Encoded protein: CASSLGEYGYTF.

The chain combines TRBV7-2 with TRBJ1-1; a weak D match, TRBD1 (6 bases). In germline, CDR1 is SGHTA, CDR2 FQGNSA. The CDR3 loop spans 14 amino acids. Trimming shortened V by 5 bases and J by 5 bases, and 15 bases separated the two germline ends. The CDR3 loop reads CASSPRGEGTEAFF. DNA for the CDR3: TGTGCCAGCAGCCCTAGGGGGGAAGGAACTGAAGCTTTCTTT.

This chain joins TRBV6-1 and TRBJ1-5; D might be TRBD1 (5 bases). Germline V CDR1 and CDR2: MNHNS, SASEGT. The CDR3 contains 13 residues. V dropped 3 bases and J dropped 7 bases, with 10 bases sitting between them. CDR3 nucleotides: TGTGCCAGCAGTGACAGGGTCGGGCAGCCCCAGCATTTT. Its protein is CASSDRVGQPQHF.

The genes are TRBV5-1 and TRBJ1-2; perhaps TRBD1 as D (5 bases). Trimming shortened V by 0 bases and J by 6 bases, and 9 bases separated the two germline ends. This CDR3 is built from 13 residues. Germline V lookup: CDR1 SGHRS, CDR2 YFSETQ. In DNA, the CDR3 is TGCGCCAGCAGCTTGGCCCCAGGGAATGGCTACACCTTC. Translating gives CASSLAPGNGYTF.

In this sample, this clone turned up once. Within the sample, other DNA sequences also encode this same CDR3. The genes are TRBV18 and TRBJ2-7; D is unresolved. The germline V gene has CDR1 KGHSH and CDR2 LQKENI. Trimming cost V 6 bases and J 4 bases, with 13 bases left between them. This CDR3 has 13 residues. This CDR3 reads CASSPTSTYEQYF. CDR3 in DNA: TGTGCCAGCTCCCCCACTTCGACGTACGAGCAGTACTTC.

Only a few counts were recorded for this clone. The chain has TRBV7-8 and TRBJ1-2, with a tentative D call TRBD1 (5 bases). Germline V gene lookup returns CDR1 SGHVS and CDR2 FQNEAQ. V dropped 3 bases and J dropped 4 bases, with 9 bases sitting between them. The CDR3 covers 13 residues. Here the CDR3 reads CASSLARAYGYTF. In nucleotides, the CDR3 is TGTGCCAGCAGCTTGGCCAGGGCCTATGGCTACACCTTC.

A single count supports this clone. J is TRBJ1-1 and V is TRBV7-9, with D maybe TRBD1 (5 bases). V lost 5 bases to trimming and J lost 7 bases, with 8 bases between them. The CDR3 contains 11 residues. CDR1 and CDR2 (germline): SEHNR, FQNEAQ (reference sequence). The CDR3 DNA is TGTGCCAGCAGCCGGGGGGTTGAAGCTTTCTTT. It specifies CASSRGVEAFF.

V usage is TRBV4-2 and J usage is TRBJ1-4, with 7 bases lining up with TRBD1. Germline assignment: CDR1 LGHNA and CDR2 YNFKEQ. The length of the CDR3 is 16 residues. The V segment lost 2 bases and the J segment 5 bases; nucleotides outside the gene matches: 8. CDR3 nucleotide sequence: TGTGCCAGCAGCCAACGGCCGGGACAGCCGAATGAAAAACTGTTTTTT. It codes for CASSQRPGQPNEKLFF.

This clone showed up just a few times. The V call is TRBV28, the J call TRBJ1-5; possibly TRBD1 for D (5 bases). Germline CDR1 is MDHEN and CDR2 is SYDVKM. The CDR3 contains 9 residues. Trimming stripped 8 bases from V and 9 bases from J, with 5 bases between. CDR3 in amino acids: CASGGPQHF. The CDR3 coding sequence is TGTGCCAGCGGGGGGCCCCAGCATTTT.